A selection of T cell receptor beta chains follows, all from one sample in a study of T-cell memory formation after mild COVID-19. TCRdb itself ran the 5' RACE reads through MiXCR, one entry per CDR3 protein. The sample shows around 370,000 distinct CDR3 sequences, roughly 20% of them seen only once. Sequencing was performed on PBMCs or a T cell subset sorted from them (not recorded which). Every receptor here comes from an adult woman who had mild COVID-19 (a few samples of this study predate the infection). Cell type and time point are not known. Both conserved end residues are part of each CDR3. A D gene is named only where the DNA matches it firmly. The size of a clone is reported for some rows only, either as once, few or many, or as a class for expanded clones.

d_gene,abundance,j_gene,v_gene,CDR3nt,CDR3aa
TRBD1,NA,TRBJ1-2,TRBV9,TGTGCCAGCAGCCGCAGGGACCGGGACAGCTATGGCTACACCTTC,CASSRRDRDSYGYTF
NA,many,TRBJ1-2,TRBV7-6,TGTGCCAGCAGCTTAGAGGGACCGCAACACTATGGCTACACCTTC,CASSLEGPQHYGYTF
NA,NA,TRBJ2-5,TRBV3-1,TGTGCCAGCAGCCGACGACCGTCGGGGTGGGAGACCCAGTACTTC,CASSRRPSGWETQYF
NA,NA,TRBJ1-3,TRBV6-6,TGTGCCAGCCGCCTTTCCGGGGATTCATCTGGAAACACCATATATTTT,CASRLSGDSSGNTIYF
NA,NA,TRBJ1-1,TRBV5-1,TGCGCCAGCAGCCCTGGAATGGGGGGGGGCACTGAAGCTTTCTTT,CASSPGMGGGTEAFF
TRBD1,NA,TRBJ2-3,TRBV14,TGTGCCAGCAGTTCGACCTCTCTACAGGGGGTGATCACAGATACGCAGTATTTT,CASSSTSLQGVITDTQYF
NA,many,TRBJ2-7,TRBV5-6,TGTGCCAGCAGCTTAGCGCACGAGCAGTACTTC,CASSLAHEQYF
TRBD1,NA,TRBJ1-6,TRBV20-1,TGCAGTGCTAGAGCGGGGACAGGGGGTAGTTCACCCCTCCACTTT,CSARAGTGGSSPLHF
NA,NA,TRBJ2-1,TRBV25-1,TGTGCCAGCAGTGAACCCAGCGGTTCCTACAATGAGCAGTTCTTC,CASSEPSGSYNEQFF
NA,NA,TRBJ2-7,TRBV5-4,TGTGCCAGCAGCTTGGACAGGTGGATGTACGAGCAGTACTTC,CASSLDRWMYEQYF
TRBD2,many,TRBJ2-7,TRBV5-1,TGTGCCAGCAGCTTAGGCGGGAGCTCCTACGAGCAGTACTTC,CASSLGGSSYEQYF
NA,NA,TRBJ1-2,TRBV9,TGTGCCAGCAGCGTAGACGGGACACACTATGGCTACACCTTC,CASSVDGTHYGYTF